These 24 T cell receptor beta chains share one sample of origin, sequenced in a study of blood T cell repertoires in COVID-19. The protocol was immunoSEQ multiplex PCR, while the TCRdb copy is restricted to in-frame clones and leaves out a portion. The table shows some 160,000 clones, with more than 65% occurring only once. The sequencing input was peripheral blood. Source of these receptors: a man in his 70s with active or convalescent COVID-19.

This clone was recorded once. This rearrangement joins TRBV7-2 to TRBJ2-1, with D maybe TRBD2 (6 bases). V was cut by 1 base and J by 7 bases, with 20 bases left in between. Germline-derived CDR1 and CDR2 are SGHTA and FQGNSA. CDR3 size: 17 residues. The CDR3 here is CASSLGEVGSGRNEQFF. The CDR3 region has the DNA TGTGCCAGCAGCTTAGGGGAGGTGGGATCGGGTCGGAATGAGCAGTTCTTC. The entire variable domain, with the rest obtained from reference TRBV7-2 and TRBJ2-1, is as follows: GAGVSQSPSNKVTEKGKDVELRCDPISGHTALYWYRQSLGQGLEFLIYFQGNSAPDKSGLPSDRFSAERTGGSVSTLTIQRTQQEDSAVYLCASSLGEVGSGRNEQFFGPGTRLTVL.

This rearrangement joins TRBV19 to TRBJ2-2; 16 bases align to TRBD2. The V and J ends lost 5 bases and 8 bases, in that order; junction bases with no gene match: 11. This CDR3 spans 18 amino acids. Germline V gene sequence: CDR1 LNHDA, CDR2 SQIVND (reference sequence). The CDR3 here is CASSLLGTSGRVRGELFF. The CDR3 bases are TGTGCCAGTAGTCTCCTGGGGACTAGCGGGAGGGTCAGGGGGGAGCTGTTTTTT. The full variable domain, in which reference TRBV19 and TRBJ2-2 provide the parts outside the CDR3, is DGGITQSPKYLFRKEGQNVTLSCEQNLNHDAMYWYRQDPGQGLRLIYYSQIVNDFQKGDIAEGYSVSREKKESFPLTVTSAQKNPTAFYLCASSLLGTSGRVRGELFFGEGSRLTVL.

V and J are TRBV3-1 (or the pseudogene TRBV3-2) and TRBJ1-1, with D uncertain. Between the trimmed V and J ends, which lost 0 bases and 6 bases, there was a span of 8 bases. This CDR3 comprises 13 residues. Germline CDR1 LGHDT, CDR2 YNNKEL (reference sequence). The CDR3 here is CASSQEQFSEAFF. CDR3 in DNA: TGTGCCAGCAGCCAAGAACAATTTTCTGAAGCTTTCTTT.

In nucleotides, the CDR3 is TGTGCCACCCCGGGATGGGGGGGCCATGGCTACACCTTC. Its translation: CATPGWGGHGYTF. The rearrangement uses TRBV19 and TRBJ1-2; TRBD1 is a possible D gene (6 bases). CDR1 LNHDA and CDR2 SQIVND come from the germline V gene (reference sequence). This CDR3 has 13 amino acids. V was clipped by 10 bases and J by 6 bases, with 18 bases between them.

This clone was seen a single time. This rearrangement joins TRBV6-1 to TRBJ1-2; D may be TRBD1 (5 bases). Germline values: CDR1 MNHNS, CDR2 SASEGT. Trimming removed 3 bases at V and 7 bases at J, with 15 bases between. This CDR3 spans 14 amino acids. The CDR3 here is CASSEVGTASGYTF. The CDR3 DNA sequence: TGTGCCAGCAGTGAGGTGGGGACTGCCAGTGGCTACACCTTC.

This sequence joins TRBV5-1 and TRBJ1-5; 12 nucleotides match TRBD1. The CDR3 extends over 18 amino acids. Germline V lookup: CDR1 SGHRS, CDR2 YFSETQ. Trimming removed 2 bases from V and 0 bases from J; junction bases left unmatched: 6. The CDR3 coding sequence is TGCGCCAGCAGCTTCATTCGGGACAGGGGGCTTAGCAATCAGCCCCAGCATTTT. Its protein is CASSFIRDRGLSNQPQHF. The entire variable domain, with the rest obtained from reference TRBV5-1 and TRBJ1-5, is as follows: KAGVTQTPRYLIKTRGQQVTLSCSPISGHRSVSWYQQTPGQGLQFLFEYFSETQRNKGNFPGRFSGRQFSNSRSEMNVSTLELGDSALYLCASSFIRDRGLSNQPQHFGDGTRLSIL.

The chain recombines TRBV4-3 with TRBJ2-4; a possible D gene is TRBD2 (6 bases). This CDR3 region has 16 residues. The germline gives CDR1 LGHNA, CDR2 YSLEER. V was trimmed by 0 bases and J by 9 bases, leaving 18 bases between them. The DNA for the CDR3 is TGCGCCAGCAGCCAAGATTATGGCGGGGCAGGAAGCATTCAGTACTTC. Its protein is CASSQDYGGAGSIQYF.

The gene calls are TRBV6-2 or TRBV6-3 and TRBJ1-2, with 9 bases identical to TRBD1. CDR1 and CDR2 (germline): MNHEY, SVGEGT. J lost 5 bases, V lost 3 bases, and 4 bases had no gene match. The CDR3 has 14 amino acids. CDR3: CASSYPTGGYGYTF. The CDR3 region has the DNA TGTGCCAGCAGTTATCCGACAGGGGGGTATGGCTACACCTTC.

V usage is TRBV28 and J usage is TRBJ1-5; TRBD1 matches 8 bases. V was clipped by 6 bases and J by 6 bases; unmatched bases: 7. Germline V gene data show CDR1 as MDHEN and CDR2 as SYDVKM. The CDR3 spans 14 residues. CDR3 bases: TGTGCCAGCAGACCAACAGGGGGGGGTCAGCCCCAGCATTTT. It yields the protein CASRPTGGGQPQHF. Supplemented by reference TRBV28 and TRBJ1-5, the full variable domain reads DVKVTQSSRYLVKRTGEKVFLECVQDMDHENMFWYRQDPGLGLRLIYFSYDVKMKEKGDIPEGYSVSREKKERFSLILESASTNQTSMYLCASRPTGGGQPQHFGDGTRLSIL.

The V and J genes are TRBV29-1 and TRBJ2-1, with D maybe TRBD1 (5 bases). Trimming removed 0 bases from V and 7 bases from J, with 13 bases in between. CDR1 is SQVTM and CDR2 is ANQGSEA in the germline V gene. The CDR3 has 14 residues. In DNA, the CDR3 is TGCAGCGTTGAAGATCTTATAAGGGGAAATGAGCAGTTCTTC. The encoded protein is CSVEDLIRGNEQFF.

CDR3 DNA sequence: TGTGCCAGCAGGTCCTGGTGGGACACGTACAATGAGCAGTTCTTC. It is translated as CASRSWWDTYNEQFF. The chain is built from TRBV5-6 and TRBJ2-1, with a weak D call TRBD1 (6 bases). Trimming cost V 5 bases and J 4 bases, with 16 bases left between them. Germline CDR1 and CDR2: SGHDT and YYEEEE. This CDR3 contains 15 residues.

This rearrangement joins TRBV29-1 to TRBJ1-5; 8 positions agree with TRBD1. Germline CDR1 SQVTM, CDR2 ANQGSEA. The CDR3 spans 15 residues. V lost 4 bases, J lost 5 bases, and 10 bases stayed unmatched. The CDR3 region is CSVASGTGSHQPQHF. In nucleotides, the CDR3 is TGCAGCGTTGCCTCCGGGACAGGCTCGCATCAGCCCCAGCATTTT.

As DNA, the CDR3 is TGCGCCAGCAGCAACCAAGGGGGAGAGACCCAGTACTTC. Amino acid sequence: CASSNQGGETQYF. This chain uses TRBV5-1 with TRBJ2-5; D is perhaps TRBD1 (6 bases). CDR1 and CDR2 from the germline V gene are SGHRS and YFSETQ. V lost 4 bases, J lost 4 bases, and 11 bases lay in between. CDR3 length: 13 residues.

The chain combines TRBV2 with TRBJ2-6; the D is unclear. The CDR3 runs 16 residues. V lost 2 bases and J 0 bases, leaving 8 bases between the germline ends. Per the germline V gene, CDR1 is SNHLY and CDR2 is FYNNEI. CDR3 DNA: TGTGCCAGCAGTGAACCCACAAGCTCTGGGGCCAACGTCCTGACTTTC. Its translation: CASSEPTSSGANVLTF.

This chain connects TRBV28 to TRBJ2-1; 13 positions match TRBD2. CDR3 length equals 19 residues. Germline V gives CDR1 MDHEN, CDR2 SYDVKM. Losses at the gene ends were 1 base for V and 1 base for J; bases not matched to a gene: 7. CDR3 coding DNA: TGTGCCAGCAGTTTATCGGCGACTAGCGGGAGGTGGTCCTACAATGAGCAGTTCTTC. Amino acids: CASSLSATSGRWSYNEQFF.

V is TRBV4-1 and J is TRBJ1-4; weak D call: TRBD1 (5 bases). Germline V gene lookup returns CDR1 MGHRA and CDR2 YSYEKL. The length of the CDR3 is 16 residues. V gave up 1 base and J gave up 8 bases, with 17 bases separating them. DNA of the CDR3: TGCGCCAGCAGCCAAGCCGGGGGGGGTCTTAGGGAAAAACTGTTTTTT. It translates to CASSQAGGGLREKLFF.

This clone was found a few times. The gene calls are TRBV5-1 and TRBJ1-1; 8 positions match TRBD1. Germline assignment: CDR1 SGHRS and CDR2 YFSETQ. V dropped 3 bases and J dropped 5; count of bases not matched to a gene: 3. There are 13 residues in the CDR3. CDR3 in amino acids: CASSSDRGTEAFF. CDR3 coding DNA: TGCGCCAGCAGCTCCGACAGGGGAACTGAAGCTTTCTTT.

The chain has TRBV11-2 and TRBJ1-1; D is unresolved. The V gene lost 2 bases and the J gene lost 6 bases, with 13 bases spanning the gap. Germline V gene sequence: CDR1 SGHAT, CDR2 FQNNGV. The CDR3 sequence is 14 residues long. The DNA for the CDR3 is TGTGCCAGCAGCTTACGGACGACGAGGGCTGAAGCTTTCTTT. Its protein is CASSLRTTRAEAFF.

The J gene is TRBJ2-1, the V gene TRBV5-6; a weak D match, TRBD1 (5 bases). CDR3 length: 15 residues. Germline-derived CDR1 and CDR2 are SGHDT and YYEEEE. V was pared by 1 base and J by 6 bases, with 14 bases between. DNA of the CDR3: TGTGCCAGCAGCTTGCCAAAAGGGGATAGCAATGAGCAGTTCTTC. Its protein is CASSLPKGDSNEQFF.

The chain combines TRBV29-1 with TRBJ2-7; 9 bases map to TRBD2. Losses at the gene ends were 8 bases for V and 3 bases for J; bases not matched to a gene: 8. CDR1 is SQVTM, CDR2 ANQGSEA, per germline. CDR3 length: 13 amino acids. CDR3 protein: CSMSSGSSYEQYF. Here the CDR3 DNA reads TGCAGCATGAGTAGCGGGAGTAGCTACGAGCAGTACTTC.

This sequence joins TRBV6-2 or TRBV6-3 and TRBJ1-2; D ambiguous. V lost 4 bases and J lost 5, with 8 bases in between. The germline V gene has CDR1 MNHEY and CDR2 SVGEGT. CDR3 length equals 12 residues. The chain's CDR3 is CASSSAEYGYTF. CDR3 DNA: TGTGCCAGCAGTTCTGCAGAATATGGCTACACCTTC.

The chain employs TRBV11-1 and TRBJ2-5; TRBD1 is a possible D gene (5 bases). CDR3 length: 12 amino acids. Germline V lookup: CDR1 SGHAT, CDR2 FQDESV (reference sequence). Trimming left V 6 bases short and J 3 bases short, with 8 bases between. The DNA of the CDR3 is TGTGCCAGCAGTAAGACAGAAGAGACCCAGTACTTC. It codes for CASSKTEETQYF. Drawing the rest from reference TRBV11-1 and TRBJ2-5, the complete variable domain is EAEVAQSPRYKITEKSQAVAFWCDPISGHATLYWYRQILGQGPELLVQFQDESVVDDSQLPKDRFSAERLKGVDSTLKIQPAELGDSAMYLCASSKTEETQYFGPGTRLLVL.

The V gene is TRBV5-5, the J gene TRBJ2-7, with TRBD2 matching over 12 bases. Germline trimming cut 5 bases from V and 7 bases from J; bases unmatched to any gene: 10. Per the germline V gene, CDR1 is SGHKS and CDR2 is YYEKEE (reference sequence). This CDR3 region has 15 residues. In nucleotides, the CDR3 is TGTGCCAGCAGATTACGACTAGCGGGAGTTCATGAGCAGTACTTC. The encoded protein is CASRLRLAGVHEQYF.

The chain couples TRBV6-2 or TRBV6-3 to TRBJ2-5; 7 positions agree with TRBD1. This CDR3 contains 17 residues. V gave up 2 bases and J gave up 2 bases; unmatched junction bases: 11. Germline V lookup: CDR1 MNHEY, CDR2 SVGEGT. As DNA, the CDR3 is TGTGCCAGCAGTTACCCCCTCGGGAAGGGGGCACAAGAGACCCAGTACTTC. This encodes CASSYPLGKGAQETQYF.